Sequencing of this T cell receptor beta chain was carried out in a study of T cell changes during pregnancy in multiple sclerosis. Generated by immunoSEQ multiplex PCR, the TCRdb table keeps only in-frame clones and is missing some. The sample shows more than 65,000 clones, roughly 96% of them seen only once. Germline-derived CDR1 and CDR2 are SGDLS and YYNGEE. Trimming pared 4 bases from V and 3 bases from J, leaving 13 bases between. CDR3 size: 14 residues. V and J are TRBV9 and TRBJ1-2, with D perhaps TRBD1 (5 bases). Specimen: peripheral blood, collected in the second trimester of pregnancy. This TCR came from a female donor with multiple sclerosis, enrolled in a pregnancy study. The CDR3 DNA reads TGTGCCAGCAGCACCCACGGGGGGGACTATGGCTACACCTTC. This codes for CASSTHGGDYGYTF.